This TCR beta chain was sequenced for a study of T cell responses to AZD1222 COVID-19 vaccine. Study-wide background: Some second doses came at about 4 weeks and others at about 12 weeks; these were pooled. Regarding the study as a whole: Across the whole spike, CD4 TCRs peaked at regions 160-218 and 743-854. Donors in the cohort were predominantly white British and more often female, and clonal diversity was possibly underestimated. Baseline testing showed seropositivity in only a handful of AZD1222 recipients.

As for this clone: The antigen is not known.

Repertoires were generated with immunoSEQ multiplex PCR, while TCRdb's copy carries only in-frame clones and drops some. The sample lists about 130,000 clones, approximately 84% occurring once. Looked up from germline, CDR1 is MNHNS and CDR2 is SASEGT. CDR3 length: 14 amino acids. V lost 1 base, J lost 7 bases, and 10 bases lay in between. This specimen consisted of peripheral blood, obtained on day 0 of AZD1222 vaccination. The chain combines TRBV6-1 with TRBJ1-4; D perhaps matches TRBD1 (6 bases). This receptor was identified in an adult in good health. CDR3 sequence reads: CASSEGARGEKLFF. CDR3 DNA: TGTGCCAGCAGTGAAGGTGCCAGGGGTGAAAAACTGTTTTTT.